The 30 T cell receptor beta chains presented below share a single source sample, sequenced in a study of cytomegalovirus exposure and HLA in healthy donors. The PCR used 60 Vbeta and 13 Jbeta primers. TCRdb's copy holds only in-frame clones and misses some; the assay was immunoSEQ multiplex PCR. This sample carries 98,000 or so clones, over 9.5% of them seen once, and the ten largest clones take 5.5% to 7.5%. The sequencing input was PBMCs. The origin of the receptors is a man aged 40-49 years in good health and CMV-seropositive.

The chain combines TRBV6-5 with TRBJ2-3; 11 bases are a match to TRBD2. With V trimmed by 7 bases and J by 4 bases, 7 bases remained unmatched. The germline gives CDR1 MNHEY, CDR2 SVGAGI. The CDR3 contains 15 residues. DNA of the CDR3: TGTGCCAGCACTCTACTAGCGGGAGTAGCAGATACGCAGTATTTT. Translating gives CASTLLAGVADTQYF.

This chain links TRBV2 with TRBJ1-5; maybe TRBD1 (6 bases). Deletions cut 3 bases from V and 0 bases from J, with 9 bases between. This CDR3 is built from 15 residues. The V gene's germline CDR1 is SNHLY and CDR2 FYNNEI. This chain's CDR3 is CASSEDSYSNQPQHF. As DNA, the CDR3 is TGTGCCAGCAGTGAGGACAGTTATAGCAATCAGCCCCAGCATTTT.

The chain joins TRBV5-1 to TRBJ2-5, with 8 positions matching TRBD2. Germline V gene sequence: CDR1 SGHRS, CDR2 YFSETQ. V was pared by 1 base and J by 3 bases, with 2 bases of the junction left unmatched. This CDR3 spans 14 amino acids. The CDR3 region is CASSLRAGEETQYF. Written as DNA, the CDR3 is TGCGCCAGCAGCTTGAGAGCGGGAGAAGAGACCCAGTACTTC.

This clone showed up just a few times. This rearrangement joins TRBV5-8 to TRBJ1-1; 8 positions match TRBD1. With V trimmed by 3 bases and J by 3 bases, 4 bases remained unmatched. Looked up from germline, CDR1 is SGHTS and CDR2 is YDEGEE. CDR3 size: 14 residues. CDR3 coding DNA: TGTGCCAGCAGCTGGACAGGGTTGCACACTGAAGCTTTCTTT. Residues: CASSWTGLHTEAFF.

The V call is TRBV2, the J call TRBJ1-1; TRBD1 matches at 8 bases. V trimming: 2 bases; J trimming: 4 bases; junction bases outside the gene matches: 9. CDR1 is SNHLY, CDR2 FYNNEI, per germline. The CDR3 covers 16 residues. CDR3 loop: CASSEIGQGASTEAFF. As DNA, the CDR3 is TGTGCCAGCAGTGAAATAGGGCAGGGGGCATCCACTGAAGCTTTCTTT.

A word on this clone: Relative to the germline gene, one junction end is altered; a read error may explain this. The V gene is TRBV7-9, the J gene TRBJ2-5, with D unresolved. The CDR3 is 13 residues long. The germline V gene encodes CDR1 SEHNR and CDR2 FQNEAQ (reference sequence). Here the CDR3 DNA reads TGTGCCAGCAGCTTAGTGAACGAAGAGGCCCAGTACTTC. It codes for CASSLVNEEAQYF.

There are a few counts of this clone. The rearrangement uses TRBV9 and TRBJ2-7, with TRBD2 as a possible D gene (5 bases). Germline V gives CDR1 SGDLS, CDR2 YYNGEE. V gave up 0 bases and J gave up 7 bases, with 8 bases separating them. This CDR3 is built from 12 residues. The CDR3 coding sequence is TGTGCCAGCAGCGTAGGGGAGCGGGAGCAGTACTTC. Amino acids: CASSVGEREQYF.

There are a few counts of this clone. The chain recombines TRBV5-1 with TRBJ2-5; D is perhaps TRBD2 (5 bases). The CDR3 contains 14 residues. CDR1 and CDR2 from the germline V gene are SGHRS and YFSETQ. With 7 bases removed from V and 6 bases from J, the gap between germline ends came to 19 bases. CDR3 nucleotides: TGCGCCAGCGGGTCCCGGGAAAGTGCCAAGACCCAGTACTTC. Its translation: CASGSRESAKTQYF. Together with reference TRBV5-1 and TRBJ2-5, the CDR3 gives the full variable domain: KAGVTQTPRYLIKTRGQQVTLSCSPISGHRSVSWYQQTPGQGLQFLFEYFSETQRNKGNFPGRFSGRQFSNSRSEMNVSTLELGDSALYLCASGSRESAKTQYFGPGTRLLVL.

The sample holds a few counts of this clone. The chain joins TRBV2 to TRBJ2-1, with TRBD2 matching over 11 bases. CDR3 size: 14 residues. The V segment lost 7 bases and the J segment 9 bases; nucleotides outside the gene matches: 8. Per germline, CDR1 SNHLY and CDR2 FYNNEI. The chain's CDR3 is CASTGTSGFSEQFF. CDR3 DNA sequence: TGTGCCAGCACCGGGACTAGCGGTTTTAGTGAGCAGTTCTTC. Supplemented by reference TRBV2 and TRBJ2-1, the full variable domain reads EPEVTQTPSHQVTQMGQEVILRCVPISNHLYFYWYRQILGQKVEFLVSFYNNEISEKSEIFDDQFSVERPDGSNFTLKIRSTKLEDSAMYFCASTGTSGFSEQFFGPGTRLTVL.

This clone has just a few counts. V gene TRBV2 combines with J gene TRBJ2-7; the D gene is possibly TRBD2 (6 bases). This CDR3 has 17 residues. V lost 6 bases and J lost 4, with 25 bases in between. CDR1 is SNHLY and CDR2 is FYNNEI in the germline V gene. The CDR3 region is CASREVVTAGRLYEQYF. The DNA for the CDR3 is TGTGCCAGCAGAGAGGTTGTGACGGCGGGGAGACTATACGAGCAGTACTTC.

The chain has TRBV25-1 and TRBJ2-5; D is undetermined. Germline V gene data show CDR1 as MGHDK and CDR2 as SYGVNS. Trimming pared 2 bases from V and 5 bases from J, leaving 6 bases between. The CDR3 loop spans 12 amino acids. This CDR3 is CASSEISETQYF. The CDR3 nucleotides are TGTGCCAGCAGTGAAATATCCGAGACCCAGTACTTC.

The gene calls are TRBV5-6 and TRBJ2-1, with TRBD2 matching 11 bases. The CDR3 runs to 13 residues. J gave up 9 bases and V 4 bases, and 3 bases lay outside the gene matches. From germline, CDR1 is SGHDT and CDR2 YYEEEE. The CDR3 coding sequence is TGTGCCAGCAGCACGGGACTAGCGGCTGAGCAGTTCTTC. Translating gives CASSTGLAAEQFF.

This clone was observed a handful of times. V is TRBV15 and J is TRBJ1-2, with TRBD1 matching 7 bases. The ends lost 5 bases at V and 8 bases at J; junction bases unmatched: 8. Germline assignment: CDR1 LNHNV and CDR2 YYDKDF (reference sequence). The CDR3 sequence is 13 residues long. The CDR3 here is CATSPRQGDGYTF. The CDR3 nucleotides are TGTGCCACCAGCCCTCGACAGGGAGACGGCTACACCTTC.

The sample holds a few counts of this clone. The genes are TRBV13 and TRBJ1-4, with D perhaps TRBD1 (5 bases). The V and J ends lost 1 base and 8 bases respectively, with 11 bases between them. The CDR3 is 14 residues long. Looked up from germline, CDR1 is PRHDT and CDR2 is FYEKMQ (reference sequence). CDR3 residues: CASSLARDSEKLFF. DNA for the CDR3: TGTGCCAGCAGCTTAGCCAGGGATAGCGAAAAACTGTTTTTT. The whole variable domain, remainder taken from reference TRBV13 and TRBJ1-4, is AAGVIQSPRHLIKEKRETATLKCYPIPRHDTVYWYQQGPGQDPQFLISFYEKMQSDKGSIPDRFSAQQFSDYHSELNMSSLELGDSALYFCASSLARDSEKLFFGSGTQLSVL.

This clone was seen at least ten times. The rearrangement uses TRBV5-3 and TRBJ2-3; D is perhaps TRBD1 (8 bases). TRBV5-3 is an ORF, with its function uncertain. Trimming cost V 4 bases and J 1 base, with 19 bases left between them. The length of the CDR3 is 17 residues. CDR3 region: CARSPQQGGLGTDTQYF. The DNA of the CDR3 is TGTGCCAGAAGCCCACAACAGGGGGGGCTTGGCACAGATACGCAGTATTTT.

The chain recombines TRBV6-6 with TRBJ2-6; the match to TRBD1 covers 9 bases. After removal of 4 bases from V and 4 bases from J, the junction contained 5 bases not matched to a gene. The CDR3 sequence is 16 residues long. Germline V gene lookup returns CDR1 MNHNY and CDR2 SVGAGI (reference sequence). CDR3 protein: CASSSNRGRGANVLTF. The CDR3 DNA follows: TGTGCCAGCAGTTCGAACAGGGGGCGGGGGGCCAACGTCCTGACTTTC.

This clone was recorded a few times. This sequence joins TRBV7-9 and TRBJ1-5, with 10 positions matching TRBD1. The J segment lost 4 bases and the V segment lost 5 bases, leaving 8 bases of the junction unmatched. CDR1 SEHNR and CDR2 FQNEAQ come from the germline V gene (reference sequence). The CDR3 consists of 16 residues. CDR3 in DNA: TGTGCCAGCAGCACGTCGGGGGACAGGGGAAATCAGCCCCAGCATTTT. It translates to CASSTSGDRGNQPQHF.

V and J are TRBV6-1 and TRBJ2-7, with 7 bases lining up with TRBD2. J was trimmed by 5 bases and V by 10 bases; bases with no gene match: 11. Germline V lookup: CDR1 MNHNS, CDR2 SASEGT. This CDR3 spans 13 amino acids. CDR3 nucleotide sequence: TGTGCCATTCTAAGCGGGATCAGAAACGAGCAGTACTTC. Protein product: CAILSGIRNEQYF.

This chain joins TRBV30 and TRBJ2-7; a possible D gene is TRBD1 (6 bases). CDR1 and CDR2 from the germline V gene are GTSNPN and SVGIG (reference sequence). This CDR3 contains 14 residues. The germline V and J ends were trimmed by 4 bases and 2 bases, with 15 bases remaining between them. CDR3 in amino acids: CAWNSGRGAYEQYF. The CDR3 DNA sequence: TGTGCCTGGAACAGCGGCAGGGGCGCCTACGAGCAGTACTTC.

This clone was seen only a few times. The chain uses TRBV2 and TRBJ2-7; tentatively, D is TRBD1 (5 bases). V was clipped by 7 bases and J by 0 bases, with 22 bases between them. The V gene's germline CDR1 is SNHLY and CDR2 FYNNEI. The CDR3 totals 17 residues. CDR3 DNA sequence: TGTGCCAGCATCAGGGTGTCGTGGGAACCCAACTCCTACGAGCAGTACTTC. Its translation is CASIRVSWEPNSYEQYF.

This clone was seen only a few times. V and J are TRBV7-2 and TRBJ2-1, with 7 bases identical to TRBD1. CDR1 is SGHTA and CDR2 is FQGNSA in the germline V gene. The length of the CDR3 is 15 residues. V lost 6 bases to trimming and J lost 2 bases; unmatched junction nucleotides: 7. The CDR3 DNA sequence: TGTGCCAGCAGTATAGAGCAGGGGGCCTACAATGAGCAGTTCTTC. It is translated as CASSIEQGAYNEQFF.

The chain carries TRBV11-2 and TRBJ2-1; D gene unclear. The CDR3 extends over 15 amino acids. From germline, CDR1 is SGHAT and CDR2 FQNNGV. Trimming shortened V by 1 base and J by 0 bases, and 7 bases separated the two germline ends. The CDR3 DNA reads as TGTGCCAGCAGCTTAGGTAGAACCTCCTACAATGAGCAGTTCTTC. This encodes CASSLGRTSYNEQFF.

The V gene is TRBV5-1, the J gene TRBJ2-1; D possibly corresponds to TRBD2 (6 bases). Between the trimmed V and J ends, which lost 0 bases and 10 bases, there was a span of 14 bases. Germline V gene sequence: CDR1 SGHRS, CDR2 YFSETQ. The CDR3 runs 14 residues. The CDR3 here is CASSLAGGHEEQFF. Here the CDR3 DNA reads TGCGCCAGCAGCTTGGCCGGGGGTCACGAGGAGCAGTTCTTC.

This clone was counted between two and nine times. The chain has TRBV5-1 and TRBJ1-2; D unresolved. This CDR3 comprises 14 residues. V lost 5 bases to trimming and J lost 7 bases, with 18 bases between them. Germline CDR1 reads SGHRS; CDR2 reads YFSETQ. The CDR3 here is CASSLMEATAGYTF. CDR3 in DNA: TGCGCCAGCAGTTTGATGGAGGCTACGGCTGGCTACACCTTC.

This chain joins TRBV5-4 and TRBJ2-2, with 7 bases that match TRBD2. The V and J ends lost 2 bases and 6 bases, in that order; junction bases with no gene match: 10. The CDR3 loop spans 16 amino acids. CDR1 SGHNT and CDR2 YYREEE come from the germline V gene (reference sequence). CDR3 nucleotides: TGTGCCAGCAGCTTCCTCGGCGGGAGAAAGGCCGGGGAGCTGTTTTTT. Its translation is CASSFLGGRKAGELFF. The full variable domain, its missing parts supplied by reference TRBV5-4 and TRBJ2-2, is ETGVTQSPTHLIKTRGQQVTLRCSSQSGHNTVSWYQQALGQGPQFIFQYYREEENGRGNFPPRFSGLQFPNYSSELNVNALELDDSALYLCASSFLGGRKAGELFFGEGSRLTVL.

This clone was observed a few times. The chain is built from TRBV30 and TRBJ2-7; 9 bases line up with TRBD1. Germline-derived CDR1 and CDR2 are GTSNPN and SVGIG (reference sequence). V trimming: 7 bases; J trimming: 6 bases; junction bases outside the gene matches: 4. CDR3 size: 11 residues. The CDR3 DNA sequence: TGTGCCTTGGGACAGGGAGCCGAGCAGTACTTC. Protein: CALGQGAEQYF.

In nucleotides, the CDR3 is TGTGCCAGCAGACCTAGCGGGCCGTACAATGAGCAGTTCTTC. Its translation: CASRPSGPYNEQFF. The V gene is TRBV6-5, the J gene TRBJ2-1, with 8 nucleotides matching TRBD2. The germline CDR1 and CDR2 sequences are MNHEY and SVGAGI. The CDR3 extends over 14 amino acids. V gave up 6 bases and J gave up 4 bases; unmatched junction bases: 5.

This rearrangement joins TRBV4-1 to TRBJ2-1; TRBD2 agrees at 8 bases. The CDR3 spans 16 residues. V lost 0 bases to trimming and J lost 7 bases; unmatched junction nucleotides: 8. In germline, CDR1 is MGHRA, CDR2 YSYEKL. The CDR3 sequence is CASSQEIAGLMNEQFF. In DNA, the CDR3 is TGCGCCAGCAGCCAAGAGATAGCGGGATTAATGAATGAGCAGTTCTTC.

V gene TRBV6-5 combines with J gene TRBJ2-1, with TRBD2 matching 8 bases. The CDR3 covers 15 residues. Trimming removed 5 bases from V and 1 base from J; junction bases left unmatched: 4. Germline V gene data show CDR1 as MNHEY and CDR2 as SVGAGI. DNA for the CDR3: TGTGCCAGCAGTCCCCTAGCGGGTTCCTACAATGAGCAGTTCTTC. The encoded protein is CASSPLAGSYNEQFF.

V and J are TRBV15 and TRBJ2-5; 7 positions match TRBD1. V lost 4 bases, J lost 0 bases, and 5 bases stayed unmatched. CDR1 is LNHNV, CDR2 YYDKDF, per germline (reference sequence). The CDR3 totals 15 residues. CDR3 DNA: TGTGCCACCAGCAACGGGACAGCATACCAAGAGACCCAGTACTTC. Translation: CATSNGTAYQETQYF.